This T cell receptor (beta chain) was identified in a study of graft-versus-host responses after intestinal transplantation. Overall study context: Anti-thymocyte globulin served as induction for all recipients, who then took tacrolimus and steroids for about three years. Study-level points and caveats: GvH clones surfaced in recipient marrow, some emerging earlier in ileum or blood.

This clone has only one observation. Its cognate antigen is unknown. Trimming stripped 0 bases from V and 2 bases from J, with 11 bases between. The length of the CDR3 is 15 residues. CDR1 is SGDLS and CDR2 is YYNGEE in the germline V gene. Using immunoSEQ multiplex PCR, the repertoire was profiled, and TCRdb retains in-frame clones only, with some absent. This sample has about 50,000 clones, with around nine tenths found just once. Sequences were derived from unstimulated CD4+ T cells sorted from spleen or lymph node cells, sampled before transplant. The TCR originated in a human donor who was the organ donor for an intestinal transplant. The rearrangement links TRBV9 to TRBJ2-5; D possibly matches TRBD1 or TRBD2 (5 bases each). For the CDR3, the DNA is TGTGCCAGCAGCGTAGACGGGACGCGTCAAGAGACCCAGTACTTC. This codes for CASSVDGTRQETQYF.